This section outlines one T cell receptor beta chain sequence together with its context. This clonotype was counted only a few times. Its antigen is unknown. No per-base quality is available; no much larger clone lies one base away. The sequencer listed for this sample is Illumina HiSeq 1500. TCRdb reanalyzed the raw reads on its own, using fastp at Q25 for trimming and MiXCR for clone calling, and kept in-frame beta chains. Rows with a matching CDR3 protein are joined into one entry that keeps the most common DNA and genes. Across this sample there are 350,000 to 550,000 distinct CDR3 sequences, with approximately 30% seen only once. The ten largest make up roughly an eighth of the sample. These data originate in a study of T cell repertoires in cytomegalovirus infection (dated by TCRdb to about 2019). General notes on the study: Because public TCR beta signatures pointed to carriage of CMV infection together with the matching HLA type, the HLA type of each donor mattered for the analysis. The research as a whole found: The ex vivo response was dominated by HLA-C-restricted CMV-specific TCR beta clonotypes, and the single most frequent clonotype in two of eight donors was supplied by these HLA-C-restricted clonotypes. Cumulative frequency of public TCR beta family members discriminated carriers of CMV infection plus the relevant HLA type in this cohort and an independent roughly 330-donor cohort.

V loses 0 bases, J loses 2 bases, and the germline ends lie 10 bases apart. The CDR3 holds 15 amino acids from the cysteine to the phenylalanine. CDR3 DNA only is kept here, 45 bases in frame from base 1. CDR1 and CDR2 (SGHNT, YYREEE) derive from the germline V gene (reference sequence). Sequencing was performed on PBMCs. This TCR was recovered from a human donor in good health (CMV status not recorded). Some clones in this sample may be carry-over from other donors' samples. The rearrangement joined TRBV5-4 to TRBJ2-3; the D gene assignment is ambiguous. The DNA is as follows: TGTGCCAGCAGCTTGGTCCGGATCCCCACAGATACGCAGTATTTT. Its protein product is CASSLVRIPTDTQYF. With the rest looked up from the reference TRBV5-4 and TRBJ2-3 genes rather than sequenced, the full variable domain is ETGVTQSPTHLIKTRGQQVTLRCSSQSGHNTVSWYQQALGQGPQFIFQYYREEENGRGNFPPRFSGLQFPNYSSELNVNALELDDSALYLCASSLVRIPTDTQYFGPGTRLTVL.